One TCR beta chain is described in this entry. The sample carries other DNA sequences with the same CDR3. This sample was taken from a study of blood T cell repertoires in COVID-19. TCRdb's copy holds only in-frame clones and misses some; the assay was immunoSEQ multiplex PCR. Among about 40,000 clones, around 77% were seen once, and the ten largest hold around a third. Germline CDR1 and CDR2: MNHNS and SASEGT. Trimming removed 0 bases at V and 1 base at J, with 7 bases between. This CDR3 is 15 amino acids long. Sequencing was done on a sample of peripheral blood. The sequence derives from a woman at least 80 years old with acute or convalescent COVID-19. This chain connects TRBV6-1 to TRBJ1-5; D is uncertain. The DNA of the CDR3 is TGTGCCAGCAGTGAAGCAGGCGGGAGCAATCAGCCCCAGCATTTT. This encodes CASSEAGGSNQPQHF.